Listed below are T cell receptor beta chains from one sample, sequenced in a study of cytomegalovirus exposure and HLA in healthy donors. Assay used: immunoSEQ multiplex PCR; TCRdb lists only in-frame clones, some missing. The table includes 72,000 or so clones, 74% detected once. Sequenced material: PBMCs. The receptors originated from a human donor in good health. Each CDR3 is given with its conserved first and last residue. Fields, in order: D gene, J gene, V gene, clone size, CDR3 length, CDR3 DNA, CDR3 protein. The D gene is left open where the match is weak. Part of the rows lack a size; the others show once, few, many or a class for expanded clones.

D gene: TRBD2
J gene: TRBJ2-5
V gene: TRBV28
clone size: .
CDR3 length: 15
CDR3 DNA: TGTGCCAGCAGTGGATCTAGCGGGACCCGCGAGACCCAGTACTTC
CDR3 protein: CASSGSSGTRETQYF

D gene: TRBD1
J gene: TRBJ2-7
V gene: TRBV27
clone size: .
CDR3 length: 17
CDR3 DNA: TGTGCCAGCAGTAAACGGACAGGCGGTCTAGGCTCCTACGAGCAGTACTTC
CDR3 protein: CASSKRTGGLGSYEQYF

D gene: TRBD2
J gene: TRBJ2-1
V gene: TRBV9
clone size: .
CDR3 length: 15
CDR3 DNA: TGTGCCAGCAGCGGGGGACTAGCGGCCTACAATGAGCAGTTCTTC
CDR3 protein: CASSGGLAAYNEQFF

D gene: .
J gene: TRBJ2-6
V gene: TRBV6-4
clone size: few
CDR3 length: 15
CDR3 DNA: TGTGCCAGCAGTGACACGGGATCTGGGGCCAACGTCCTGACTTTC
CDR3 protein: CASSDTGSGANVLTF

D gene: .
J gene: TRBJ2-7
V gene: TRBV28
clone size: .
CDR3 length: 14
CDR3 DNA: TGTGCCAGCAGTAAGGGGGACCAAGGGGGCGAGCAGTACTTC
CDR3 protein: CASSKGDQGGEQYF

D gene: .
J gene: TRBJ2-3
V gene: TRBV18
clone size: .
CDR3 length: 14
CDR3 DNA: TGTGCCAGCTCACCAACCAGGGACACAGATACGCAGTATTTT
CDR3 protein: CASSPTRDTDTQYF

D gene: .
J gene: TRBJ2-1
V gene: TRBV10-3
clone size: .
CDR3 length: 14
CDR3 DNA: TGTGCCATCTCTGAGATGACCGACAGGAATGAGCAGTTCTTC
CDR3 protein: CAISEMTDRNEQFF

D gene: TRBD1
J gene: TRBJ1-1
V gene: TRBV11-2
clone size: .
CDR3 length: 15
CDR3 DNA: TGTGCCAGCAGCCGCCAGGGACAGATGAACACTGAAGCTTTCTTT
CDR3 protein: CASSRQGQMNTEAFF

D gene: .
J gene: TRBJ1-1
V gene: TRBV28
clone size: .
CDR3 length: 11
CDR3 DNA: TGTGCCAGCAGTTTACTCAGGGAAGCTTTCTTT
CDR3 protein: CASSLLREAFF

D gene: .
J gene: TRBJ2-7
V gene: TRBV19
clone size: .
CDR3 length: 12
CDR3 DNA: TGTGCCAGTAGTATACCGGGCTACGAGCAGTACTTC
CDR3 protein: CASSIPGYEQYF

D gene: TRBD2
J gene: TRBJ2-1
V gene: TRBV5-4
clone size: .
CDR3 length: 16
CDR3 DNA: TGTGCCAGCAGCCCCGGGACTAGCGGTGCCTACAATGAGCAGTTCTTC
CDR3 protein: CASSPGTSGAYNEQFF

D gene: .
J gene: TRBJ2-7
V gene: TRBV19
clone size: few
CDR3 length: 14
CDR3 DNA: TGTGCCAGTAGTATGAGACGGGAGCCCTACGAGCAGTACTTC
CDR3 protein: CASSMRREPYEQYF

D gene: .
J gene: TRBJ2-3
V gene: TRBV6-4
clone size: .
CDR3 length: 14
CDR3 DNA: TGCGCCAGCAGTGCCCTTAGAGGGTCAGATACGCAGTATTTT
CDR3 protein: CASSALRGSDTQYF

D gene: .
J gene: TRBJ1-4
V gene: TRBV13
clone size: few
CDR3 length: 15
CDR3 DNA: TGTGCCAGCAGCTTAACTTCCACAGGGAATGAAAAACTGTTTTTT
CDR3 protein: CASSLTSTGNEKLFF

D gene: TRBD1
J gene: TRBJ1-5
V gene: TRBV28
clone size: .
CDR3 length: 15
CDR3 DNA: TGTGCCAGCAGTTCGACAGGGACTAGCAATCAGCCCCAGCATTTT
CDR3 protein: CASSSTGTSNQPQHF

D gene: .
J gene: TRBJ1-5
V gene: TRBV5-1
clone size: .
CDR3 length: 14
CDR3 DNA: TGCGCCAGCAGCTTGTGTCAGGGGAATCAGCCCCAGCATTTT
CDR3 protein: CASSLCQGNQPQHF

D gene: .
J gene: TRBJ2-3
V gene: TRBV12-5
clone size: .
CDR3 length: 13
CDR3 DNA: TGTGCTAGTGGTCGCCAGGGAACAGATACGCAGTATTTT
CDR3 protein: CASGRQGTDTQYF

D gene: TRBD2
J gene: TRBJ2-3
V gene: TRBV27
clone size: once
CDR3 length: 14
CDR3 DNA: TGTGCCAGCAGTTCCTCCTCGGCGGGGGGTACGCAGTATTTT
CDR3 protein: CASSSSSAGGTQYF

D gene: .
J gene: TRBJ2-7
V gene: TRBV13
clone size: .
CDR3 length: 14
CDR3 DNA: TGTGCCAGCAGCTTGAGGCTACCCCCGCGCGAGCAGTACTTC
CDR3 protein: CASSLRLPPREQYF

D gene: .
J gene: TRBJ2-1
V gene: TRBV5-1
clone size: .
CDR3 length: 17
CDR3 DNA: TGCGCCAGCAGCTTGGGGGCGGGGGCGGGAGTTGTCAATGAGCAGTTCTTC
CDR3 protein: CASSLGAGAGVVNEQFF

D gene: TRBD2
J gene: TRBJ2-7
V gene: TRBV27
clone size: .
CDR3 length: 15
CDR3 DNA: TGTGCCAGCAGGGCAGGGACTAGCGGCCTCTACGAGCAGTACTTC
CDR3 protein: CASRAGTSGLYEQYF

D gene: TRBD2
J gene: TRBJ2-7
V gene: TRBV13
clone size: .
CDR3 length: 16
CDR3 DNA: TGTGCCAGCAGTTCGGGACTAGCGGGAGACTCCTACGAGCAGTACTTC
CDR3 protein: CASSSGLAGDSYEQYF

D gene: .
J gene: TRBJ1-5
V gene: TRBV5-5
clone size: few
CDR3 length: 16
CDR3 DNA: TGTGCCAGCAGCTTGGAACTTTGGACAGTAAATCAGCCCCAGCATTTT
CDR3 protein: CASSLELWTVNQPQHF

D gene: .
J gene: TRBJ2-6
V gene: TRBV6-1
clone size: .
CDR3 length: 13
CDR3 DNA: TGTGCCACAAGGGGCTCTGGGGCCAACGTCCTGACTTTC
CDR3 protein: CATRGSGANVLTF

D gene: .
J gene: TRBJ1-5
V gene: TRBV4-1
clone size: few
CDR3 length: 15
CDR3 DNA: TGCGCCAGCAGCCAAGATGGGGCGAGCAATCAGCCCCAGCATTTT
CDR3 protein: CASSQDGASNQPQHF

D gene: .
J gene: TRBJ1-1
V gene: TRBV11-2
clone size: .
CDR3 length: 13
CDR3 DNA: TGTGCCAGCATCCGGAGAGGCTCCACTGAAGCTTTCTTT
CDR3 protein: CASIRRGSTEAFF

D gene: .
J gene: TRBJ1-1
V gene: TRBV6-1
clone size: .
CDR3 length: 14
CDR3 DNA: TGTGCCAGCACGGACAACGGATCTAACACTGAAGCTTTCTTT
CDR3 protein: CASTDNGSNTEAFF

D gene: .
J gene: TRBJ2-7
V gene: TRBV5-1
clone size: .
CDR3 length: 14
CDR3 DNA: TGCGCCAGCAGCTTGATGCAGGGAACGGGCGAGCAGTACTTC
CDR3 protein: CASSLMQGTGEQYF

D gene: TRBD1
J gene: TRBJ1-1
V gene: TRBV18
clone size: .
CDR3 length: 17
CDR3 DNA: TGTGCCAGCTCACCTTCCCGGGACAGAGTCATGAACACTGAAGCTTTCTTT
CDR3 protein: CASSPSRDRVMNTEAFF

D gene: TRBD2
J gene: TRBJ2-2
V gene: TRBV27
clone size: .
CDR3 length: 17
CDR3 DNA: TGTGCCAGCAGCCTCTCCATGGGACTAGCTTACACCGGGGAGCTGTTTTTT
CDR3 protein: CASSLSMGLAYTGELFF

D gene: .
J gene: TRBJ1-1
V gene: TRBV9
clone size: once
CDR3 length: 14
CDR3 DNA: TGTGCCAGCAGCCCCTCCCGAGCGAACACTGAAGCTTTCTTT
CDR3 protein: CASSPSRANTEAFF

D gene: .
J gene: TRBJ1-2
V gene: TRBV6-5
clone size: .
CDR3 length: 15
CDR3 DNA: TGTGCCAGCAGGCCACCCACGGGGGGCGGCTATGGCTACACCTTC
CDR3 protein: CASRPPTGGGYGYTF

D gene: TRBD2
J gene: TRBJ2-1
V gene: TRBV12-5
clone size: .
CDR3 length: 14
CDR3 DNA: TGTGCTAGTGGCTCGGGACTAGCTACCGATGAGCAGTTCTTC
CDR3 protein: CASGSGLATDEQFF

D gene: TRBD2
J gene: TRBJ2-2
V gene: TRBV12-5
clone size: few
CDR3 length: 16
CDR3 DNA: TGTGCTAGTGGTTTGGTAGCGGGGCGAGGCACCGGGGAGCTGTTTTTT
CDR3 protein: CASGLVAGRGTGELFF

D gene: TRBD1
J gene: TRBJ1-4
V gene: TRBV6-6
clone size: .
CDR3 length: 14
CDR3 DNA: TGTGCCAGCAGCGGGACAGGGGAGATGGGAAAACTGTTTTTT
CDR3 protein: CASSGTGEMGKLFF

D gene: TRBD2
J gene: TRBJ2-7
V gene: TRBV4-2
clone size: .
CDR3 length: 22
CDR3 DNA: TGTGCCAGCAGCCAAGTCCCTTTAGCGGGAGCGACCTCCCACCCTAGCTCCTACGAGCAGTACTTC
CDR3 protein: CASSQVPLAGATSHPSSYEQYF

D gene: TRBD1
J gene: TRBJ1-2
V gene: TRBV18
clone size: .
CDR3 length: 14
CDR3 DNA: TGTGCCAGCTCATTTCAGGGGGAAAACTATGGCTACACCTTC
CDR3 protein: CASSFQGENYGYTF

D gene: TRBD1
J gene: TRBJ2-7
V gene: TRBV6-5
clone size: .
CDR3 length: 14
CDR3 DNA: TGTGCCAGCAATGACAGGGAGACCTCCTACGAGCAGTACTTC
CDR3 protein: CASNDRETSYEQYF

D gene: .
J gene: TRBJ1-5
V gene: TRBV2
clone size: few
CDR3 length: 16
CDR3 DNA: TGTGCCAGCAGTGCAGGGGTAGGGCCTAGCAATCAGCCCCAGCATTTT
CDR3 protein: CASSAGVGPSNQPQHF

D gene: .
J gene: TRBJ2-3
V gene: TRBV6-1
clone size: few
CDR3 length: 13
CDR3 DNA: TGTGCCAGCAGACCCACTGGAGGAGATACGCAGTATTTT
CDR3 protein: CASRPTGGDTQYF

D gene: .
J gene: TRBJ2-7
V gene: TRBV27
clone size: .
CDR3 length: 14
CDR3 DNA: TGTGCCAGCAGTTTAGCTGGCAGGGTATACGAGCAGTACTTC
CDR3 protein: CASSLAGRVYEQYF

D gene: TRBD2
J gene: TRBJ2-2
V gene: TRBV5-1
clone size: .
CDR3 length: 15
CDR3 DNA: TGCGCCAGCAGCGTGGAGGGGAGGGGAACCGGGGAGCTGTTTTTT
CDR3 protein: CASSVEGRGTGELFF

D gene: .
J gene: TRBJ1-2
V gene: TRBV19
clone size: .
CDR3 length: 13
CDR3 DNA: TGTGCCAGTAGTATCCCCAGGTTCTATGGCTACACCTTC
CDR3 protein: CASSIPRFYGYTF